The clone carrying this T cell receptor (beta chain) was counted at least ten times. The sample is drawn from a study of T cells in Graves' hyperthyroidism and ophthalmopathy. The TCR beta CDR3 regions underwent amplification using RNA transcripts as the source. The HTBI primer set drove a first-round RT-PCR of the TCR CDR3. TCRdb reprocessed the multiplex PCR reads with MiXCR, giving one entry per CDR3 protein. The sample consists of approximately 360,000 distinct CDR3 sequences, 20% to 25% of them appearing once. Germline-derived CDR1 and CDR2 are LGHDT and YNNKEL (reference sequence). After removal of 5 bases from V and 3 bases from J, the junction contained 5 bases not matched to a gene. The CDR3 runs to 14 residues.

The sequence was collected from a middle-aged man with Graves' hyperthyroidism. The sequenced sample consisted of blood. The V and J genes are TRBV3-1 and TRBJ1-1; 8 positions match TRBD1. Here the CDR3 DNA reads TGTGCCAGCAGCTTCAGCAGGGGGCACACTGAAGCTTTCTTT. Translated: CASSFSRGHTEAFF.